A selection of T cell receptor beta chains follows, all from one sample in a study of T cells in Graves' hyperthyroidism and ophthalmopathy. MiXCR, run by TCRdb on the multiplex PCR reads, gives a single entry per CDR3 protein. Among roughly 170,000 distinct CDR3 sequences listed, about 17% were seen once. Sequencing was performed on blood. The receptors shown here come from a woman aged 50 to 65 with Graves' hyperthyroidism. The CDR3 runs from the conserved cysteine through the conserved F or W.

J,V,CDR3
TRBJ2-3,TRBV7-9,CASSFILAGNTDTQYF
TRBJ1-2,TRBV28,CASSFKTGFYGYTF
TRBJ2-7,TRBV2,CASKRMISAGDYEQYF
TRBJ1-1,TRBV6-1,CASSYQTEGNTEAFF
TRBJ1-2,TRBV12-3/TRBV12-4,CASSLSSAGPNYGYTF
TRBJ1-1,TRBV18,CASSWTENTEAFF
TRBJ2-5,TRBV5-1,CASSWEGETQYF
TRBJ1-2,TRBV2,CASSDGGYGGYTF
TRBJ1-1,TRBV3-1,CASSQRGSMNTEAFF
TRBJ2-3,TRBV13,CASSSFLAGDTQYF
TRBJ2-1,TRBV10-3,CAIRERGEDEQFF
TRBJ2-3,TRBV18,CASSSTPGQDTQYF
TRBJ2-3,TRBV3-1,CASSLRQAGGDTQYF
TRBJ2-1,TRBV5-5,CASSGTSGRNEQFF
TRBJ2-5,TRBV28,CASSLSGGWNQRTQYF
TRBJ2-1,TRBV7-2,CASSLELGTYNEQFF
TRBJ2-1,TRBV3-1,CASSQGTYEQFF
TRBJ2-5,TRBV27,CASSIHREETQYF
TRBJ2-6,TRBV12-3/TRBV12-4,CASTSPGQGSFSGANVLTF
TRBJ1-1,TRBV12-3/TRBV12-4,CASSPREGLNTEAFF
TRBJ2-7,TRBV9,CASSVVAGTATYEQYF
TRBJ1-6,TRBV5-1,CASSLEGQGSSPLHF
TRBJ2-1,TRBV6-1,CASSGLAGGTYNEQFF
TRBJ1-1,TRBV7-9,CASSPPGGNTEAFF
TRBJ2-7,TRBV5-1,CASSPRGEAIYEQYF
TRBJ1-3,TRBV6-4,CASTEVPQKTGARRNFGNTIYF
TRBJ2-1,TRBV5-1,CASSLARQGTNEQFF
TRBJ2-3,TRBV27,CASSLGPSGGSTDTQYF
TRBJ1-2,TRBV7-2,CASSLGGTGRNYGYTF
TRBJ2-2,TRBV12-3/TRBV12-4,CASSSGGELFF
TRBJ1-2,TRBV6-1,CASAWDGYGYTF
TRBJ2-7,TRBV7-9,CASSFLTGYEQYF
TRBJ1-6,TRBV27,CASSLTSPGRSSYNSPLHF
TRBJ1-5,TRBV7-8,CASARRGGQPQHF
TRBJ1-4,TRBV7-8,CASSLGTKLFF
TRBJ1-1,TRBV20-1,CSAQVPGQGTEAFF
TRBJ1-1,TRBV6-1,CASSVEVGTQAFF
TRBJ1-2,TRBV28,CASSTDWGRDYGYTF
TRBJ2-2,TRBV2,CASAGQTNTGELFF
TRBJ2-5,TRBV28,CASSFSWETQYF
TRBJ1-1,TRBV5-1,CASRLGGVTTEAFF
TRBJ2-2,TRBV4-1,CASSQWPTPGQGPTGELFF